This TCR beta chain was retrieved from a study of blood T cell repertoires in COVID-19. Study-level information: Italy, Spain and the United States were the sources of the convalescent and acute COVID-19 samples. Sample material is recorded as cDNA or gDNA derived from T cells, B-cell-depleted T cells, or PBMCs.

Original processing methods: For nucleated cells, counts were estimated from reference gene primer amplification. Data came from immunoSEQ multiplex PCR; TCRdb stores just in-frame clones and leaves some out. That table is the source of V, J and clone size, and D and trimming were worked out from the DNA. The data show fewer than 300,000 clones, 87% seen once. This CDR3 has 16 amino acids. Losses at the gene ends were 3 bases for V and 2 bases for J; bases not matched to a gene: 8. From germline, CDR1 is SGHRS and CDR2 YFSETQ. This chain joins TRBV5-1 and TRBJ1-3; 7 bases agree with TRBD1. What was sequenced was peripheral blood. The sequence derives from a woman aged 40 to 49 who had recovered from COVID-19. In DNA, the CDR3 is TGCGCCAGCAGCTCCAGGACAGGCCGTCCTGGAAACACCATATATTTT. It codes for CASSSRTGRPGNTIYF.